The 28 T cell receptor beta chains below all came from one sample that was sequenced in a study of control samples from healthy donors and cancer patients. Libraries were prepared by immunoSEQ multiplex PCR; TCRdb keeps only in-frame clonotypes and omits some of them. The data contain about 150,000 clones, 93% of them singletons. The source material was blood. The receptors were sampled from a man aged 18-30 years in good health.

This rearrangement joins TRBV19 to TRBJ1-5, with D perhaps TRBD1 (5 bases). The V end lost 10 bases, the J end lost 6 bases, and 19 bases lay between the germline ends. This CDR3 region has 14 residues. CDR1 and CDR2 from the germline V gene are LNHDA and SQIVND (reference sequence). DNA for the CDR3: TGTGCCACCGAAATTGGGGGGGGGATTCAGCCCCAGCATTTT. This gives the protein CATEIGGGIQPQHF.

The CDR3 DNA follows: TGTGCCAGCAGCATGACAGGGGGCGGACGCTGGGGCACTGAAGCTTTCTTT. This sequence encodes CASSMTGGGRWGTEAFF. The chain uses TRBV7-9 and TRBJ1-1; the match to TRBD1 covers 10 bases. Losses at the gene ends were 5 bases for V and 4 bases for J; bases not matched to a gene: 13. Germline loops: CDR1 SEHNR, CDR2 FQNEAQ (reference sequence). The length of the CDR3 is 17 residues.

The V call is TRBV19, the J call TRBJ2-3; 8 bases agree with TRBD1. CDR1 is LNHDA, CDR2 SQIVND, per germline (reference sequence). This CDR3 contains 16 residues. V lost 3 bases to trimming and J lost 1 base; unmatched junction nucleotides: 6. DNA of the CDR3: TGTGCCAGTAGTATGTCCCAGGGGGCCGGCACAGATACGCAGTATTTT. Translated: CASSMSQGAGTDTQYF.

The chain joins TRBV6-2 or TRBV6-3 to TRBJ2-2, with D tentatively TRBD2 (6 bases). V was clipped by 5 bases and J by 2 bases, with 9 bases between them. Germline V lookup: CDR1 MNHEY, CDR2 SVGEGT. This CDR3 spans 14 amino acids. The chain's CDR3 is CASSLGGNTGELFF. Here the CDR3 DNA reads TGTGCCAGCAGTCTGGGGGGAAACACCGGGGAGCTGTTTTTT.

This rearrangement joins TRBV21-1 to TRBJ1-1. TRBV21-1 is a pseudogene segment. The CDR3 sequence is 11 residues long. DNA for the CDR3: TGTGCCAGCCTACAGAACACTGAAGCTTTCTTT. Residues: CASLQNTEAFF.

The V gene is TRBV4-3, the J gene TRBJ2-3, with D possibly being TRBD2 (5 bases). V gave up 6 bases and J gave up 0 bases, with 7 bases separating them. Germline CDR1 reads LGHNA; CDR2 reads YSLEER. The CDR3 runs 13 residues. The CDR3 DNA reads TGCGCCAGCAGTGCTAGCAGCACAGATACGCAGTATTTT. It yields the protein CASSASSTDTQYF.

V is TRBV6-5 and J is TRBJ2-7; weak D call: TRBD1 (6 bases). Trimming shortened V by 10 bases and J by 2 bases, and 9 bases separated the two germline ends. The CDR3 sequence is 11 residues long. The V gene's germline CDR1 is MNHEY and CDR2 SVGAGI. The CDR3 here is CATGQPYEQYF. The CDR3 coding sequence is TGTGCCACCGGACAGCCCTACGAGCAGTACTTC.

DNA for the CDR3: TGTGCCAGCTCTATACCCCGGGACTTGAGCTCCTACGAGCAGTACTTC. It encodes CASSIPRDLSSYEQYF. V and J are TRBV7-9 and TRBJ2-7; D is possibly TRBD2 (6 bases). V shed 8 bases and J shed 0 bases, with 20 bases lying between them. Germline assignment: CDR1 SEHNR and CDR2 FQNEAQ (reference sequence). The CDR3 spans 16 residues. The full variable domain, its missing parts supplied by reference TRBV7-9 and TRBJ2-7, is DTGVSQNPRHKITKRGQNVTFRCDPISEHNRLYWYRQTLGQGPEFLTYFQNEAQLEKSRLLSDRFSAERPKGSFSTLEIQRTEQGDSAMYLCASSIPRDLSSYEQYFGPGTRLTVT.

The chain recombines TRBV3-1 (or the pseudogene TRBV3-2) with TRBJ2-1; D is unresolved. The CDR3 is made up of 16 amino acids. Germline loops: CDR1 LGHDT, CDR2 YNNKEL (reference sequence). V dropped 0 bases and J dropped 2 bases, with 11 bases sitting between them. The CDR3 nucleotides read TGTGCCAGCAGCCAAGATCCTAATTTCCCCTACAATGAGCAGTTCTTC. Its protein product is CASSQDPNFPYNEQFF.

This clone is a singleton in its sample. This chain links TRBV20-1 with TRBJ2-1; D might be TRBD1 or TRBD2, each matching 6 bases. Germline CDR1 is DFQATT and CDR2 is SNEGSKA (reference sequence). The CDR3 sequence is 16 residues long. V shed 3 bases and J shed 9 bases, with 24 bases lying between them. CDR3 DNA sequence: TGCAGTGCTAGTCCCACACCTAGGGGGGCGGGTGGTGAGCAGTTCTTC. Encoded protein: CSASPTPRGAGGEQFF.

The CDR3 protein is CASSTTAGNEQFF. In DNA, the CDR3 is TGTGCCAGCAGTACCACAGCTGGCAATGAGCAGTTCTTC. The chain links TRBV27 to TRBJ2-1, with D hard to call. This CDR3 contains 13 residues. Trimming left V 5 bases short and J 6 bases short, with 11 bases between. Per germline, CDR1 MNHEY and CDR2 SMNVEV (reference sequence).

The genes are TRBV7-9 and TRBJ2-3; possible D gene TRBD2, 6 bases. Germline loops: CDR1 SEHNR, CDR2 FQNEAQ (reference sequence). V was cut by 8 bases and J by 0 bases, with 15 bases left in between. The CDR3 has 15 amino acids. The CDR3 loop reads CASSPRRGSTDTQYF. The CDR3 DNA is TGTGCCAGCTCACCCCGGCGGGGAAGCACAGATACGCAGTATTTT.

This clone came up once. J is TRBJ2-7 and V is TRBV27; 9 bases are shared with TRBD1. V shed 0 bases and J 7 bases; nucleotides not matched to a gene: 4. This CDR3 spans 14 amino acids. The V gene's germline CDR1 is MNHEY and CDR2 SMNVEV (reference sequence). This chain's CDR3 is CASSLSNRGPEQYF. Here the CDR3 DNA reads TGTGCCAGCAGTTTATCAAACAGGGGGCCTGAGCAGTACTTC.

The chain is built from TRBV7-9 and TRBJ1-4, with 10 bases matching TRBD1. Germline V gene data show CDR1 as SEHNR and CDR2 as FQNEAQ (reference sequence). V was clipped by 5 bases and J by 7 bases; unmatched bases: 13. This CDR3 is built from 17 residues. CDR3 residues: CASSKRVRTGGGEKLFF. In nucleotides, the CDR3 is TGTGCCAGCAGCAAGAGAGTAAGGACAGGGGGAGGTGAAAAACTGTTTTTT.

V is TRBV30 and J is TRBJ2-5; D possibly corresponds to TRBD1 (5 bases). V gave up 0 bases and J gave up 5 bases, with 10 bases separating them. In germline, CDR1 is GTSNPN, CDR2 SVGIG (reference sequence). The CDR3 extends over 13 amino acids. This chain's CDR3 is CAWSVGRVETQYF. CDR3 coding DNA: TGTGCCTGGAGTGTAGGCAGGGTTGAGACCCAGTACTTC.

V and J are TRBV5-8 and TRBJ2-1; D gene uncertain. The CDR3 covers 14 residues. V gave up 1 base and J gave up 7 bases, with 12 bases separating them. Germline V gives CDR1 SGHTS, CDR2 YDEGEE. The CDR3 here is CASSLLLRENEQFF. CDR3 nucleotide sequence: TGTGCCAGCAGCTTGCTTTTAAGGGAAAATGAGCAGTTCTTC.

The chain links TRBV6-6 to TRBJ2-1; 7 bases match TRBD1. The V gene's germline CDR1 is MNHNY and CDR2 SVGAGI (reference sequence). V trimming: 7 bases; J trimming: 3 bases; junction bases outside the gene matches: 9. The CDR3 loop spans 15 amino acids. CDR3 sequence reads: CASTSRAGGYNEQFF. Here the CDR3 DNA reads TGTGCCAGCACCTCAAGGGCAGGGGGCTACAATGAGCAGTTCTTC.

This chain links TRBV5-6 with TRBJ1-1; maybe TRBD1 (5 bases). The V end was cut by 0 bases, the J end by 4 bases, with 13 bases between. The CDR3 covers 15 residues. The germline V gene has CDR1 SGHDT and CDR2 YYEEEE. CDR3 amino acids: CASSLVRGRGTEAFF. The CDR3 DNA reads TGTGCCAGCAGCTTGGTTCGGGGTAGGGGCACTGAAGCTTTCTTT.

The rearrangement uses TRBV4-2 and TRBJ2-7; unclear D gene. The CDR3 is 12 residues long. With 2 bases removed from V and 5 bases from J, the gap between germline ends came to 7 bases. From germline, CDR1 is LGHNA and CDR2 YNFKEQ. The CDR3 region has the DNA TGTGCCAGCAGCCAACCAAACCACGAGCAGTACTTC. Residues: CASSQPNHEQYF.

The V call is TRBV21-1, the J call TRBJ1-6. TRBV21-1 is a pseudogene. The CDR3 covers 14 residues. CDR3 coding DNA: TGTGCCATTGAGCCATCCATCCATAATTCACCCCTCCACTTT. Its translation: CAIEPSIHNSPLHF.

This clone was counted between two and nine times. The rearrangement uses TRBV24-1 and TRBJ1-5; D possibly corresponds to TRBD1 (5 bases). V was clipped by 6 bases and J by 4 bases, with 12 bases between them. Germline V gives CDR1 KGHDR, CDR2 SFDVKD. The CDR3 runs to 14 residues. The CDR3 bases are TGTGCCACCAGTAGGCCAGGGTCTAATCAGCCCCAGCATTTT. Encoded protein: CATSRPGSNQPQHF.

This rearrangement joins TRBV27 to TRBJ2-3; possible D gene TRBD2, 6 bases. Germline values: CDR1 MNHEY, CDR2 SMNVEV (reference sequence). The CDR3 sequence is 18 residues long. With 2 bases removed from V and 0 bases from J, the gap between germline ends came to 18 bases. CDR3 DNA sequence: TGTGCCAGCAGTTTAGGACCCGGGACTTCCTATAGCACAGATACGCAGTATTTT. Amino acid sequence: CASSLGPGTSYSTDTQYF.

V and J are TRBV7-6 and TRBJ1-1; D gene uncertain. The CDR3 is 16 amino acids. Per the germline V gene, CDR1 is SGHVS and CDR2 is FNYEAQ. Trimming took off 4 bases at V and 4 bases at J, with 19 bases between the two ends. The CDR3 protein is CASSSKRDAEGTEAFF. CDR3 bases: TGTGCCAGCAGCTCTAAAAGGGATGCGGAGGGCACTGAAGCTTTCTTT.

The genes are TRBV30 and TRBJ1-1, with D uncertain. V lost 3 bases, J lost 1 base, and 6 bases lay in between. Germline V gives CDR1 GTSNPN, CDR2 SVGIG (reference sequence). The length of the CDR3 is 12 residues. In nucleotides, the CDR3 is TGTGCCTGGAGAGACGGGAACACTGAAGCTTTCTTT. This translates into CAWRDGNTEAFF.

The V gene is TRBV25-1, the J gene TRBJ2-7, with 7 bases aligning to TRBD1. Germline V gene data show CDR1 as MGHDK and CDR2 as SYGVNS. The junction had 4 bases not matched to a gene; V was cut back by 6 bases and J by 2 bases. The CDR3 is 13 amino acids. The CDR3 spells CASRRDRTYEQYF. Written as DNA, the CDR3 is TGTGCCAGCAGGAGGGACAGAACCTACGAGCAGTACTTC.

The chain combines TRBV5-6 with TRBJ1-1; D possibly corresponds to TRBD1 (6 bases). With 1 base removed from V and 4 bases from J, the gap between germline ends came to 11 bases. The germline V gene has CDR1 SGHDT and CDR2 YYEEEE. This CDR3 comprises 14 residues. In DNA, the CDR3 is TGTGCCAGCAGCTTGATCAGGGGACGCACTGAAGCTTTCTTT. It codes for CASSLIRGRTEAFF. The full variable domain, with the rest looked up from reference TRBV5-6 and TRBJ1-1, is DAGVTQSPTHLIKTRGQQVTLRCSPKSGHDTVSWYQQALGQGPQFIFQYYEEEERQRGNFPDRFSGHQFPNYSSELNVNALLLGDSALYLCASSLIRGRTEAFFGQGTRLTVV.

This clone appeared a single time. This chain links TRBV7-2 with TRBJ1-4; 7 nucleotides match TRBD1. Germline trimming cut 6 bases from V and 7 bases from J; bases unmatched to any gene: 11. Per the germline V gene, CDR1 is SGHTA and CDR2 is FQGNSA. CDR3 length equals 15 residues. The DNA of the CDR3 is TGTGCCAGCAGTTCTACAGGGGTCGAAAGTGAAAAACTGTTTTTT. It is translated as CASSSTGVESEKLFF.

The gene calls are TRBV30 and TRBJ1-4; D ambiguous. CDR1 is GTSNPN and CDR2 is SVGIG in the germline V gene (reference sequence). CDR3 length: 14 residues. Trimming stripped 2 bases from V and 0 bases from J, with 7 bases between. The CDR3 is CAWSRTSTNEKLFF. In DNA, the CDR3 is TGTGCCTGGAGTAGGACCTCAACTAATGAAAAACTGTTTTTT.